The present T cell receptor beta chain was sequenced within a study of liver allograft versus peripheral blood T cells. In the study overall: The authors compared T cell receptor repertoires in transplanted livers with those in the peripheral blood of recipients.

By sample share, this clonotype is medium-sized. Its specificity is unknown. One entry per CDR3 protein results from TCRdb running MiXCR on the reads. This table holds some 8,000 distinct CDR3 sequences, approximately 17% found once. Overall study findings and caveats: According to reports, the T cell receptor repertoires inside liver allografts differed from those in peripheral blood.

This receptor was identified in a human patient who had a liver transplant. Some T cells may be supplied by the graft donor.

CDR3 amino acids: CASRSDRGTLGGEKLFF. CDR3 bases: TGTGCCAGCAGGTCGGACAGGGGGACTTTAGGTGGTGAAAAACTGTTTTTT. The chain links TRBV6-1 to TRBJ1-4, with 10 bases identical to TRBD1. From germline, CDR1 is MNHNS and CDR2 SASEGT. With 6 bases clipped from V and 7 bases from J, the junction kept 14 bases outside the gene matches. The CDR3 length is 17 residues.